This T cell receptor beta chain was sequenced in a study of T cell changes during pregnancy in multiple sclerosis. Data came from immunoSEQ multiplex PCR; TCRdb stores just in-frame clones and leaves some out. The sample lists 30,000 to 45,000 clones, about 91% occurring once. V lost 6 bases, J lost 11 bases, and 7 bases stayed unmatched. This CDR3 is 11 amino acids long. In germline, CDR1 is DFQATT, CDR2 SNEGSKA (reference sequence). The V call is TRBV20-1, the J call TRBJ2-3; 8 bases line up with TRBD2. The sequenced sample was CD4+ T cells from peripheral blood mononuclear cells, obtained after pregnancy. The clonotype was recovered from a female donor with multiple sclerosis, enrolled in a pregnancy study. In nucleotides, the CDR3 is TGCAGTGCCCTTGGACTAGCTGTGCAGTATTTT. Protein product: CSALGLAVQYF.